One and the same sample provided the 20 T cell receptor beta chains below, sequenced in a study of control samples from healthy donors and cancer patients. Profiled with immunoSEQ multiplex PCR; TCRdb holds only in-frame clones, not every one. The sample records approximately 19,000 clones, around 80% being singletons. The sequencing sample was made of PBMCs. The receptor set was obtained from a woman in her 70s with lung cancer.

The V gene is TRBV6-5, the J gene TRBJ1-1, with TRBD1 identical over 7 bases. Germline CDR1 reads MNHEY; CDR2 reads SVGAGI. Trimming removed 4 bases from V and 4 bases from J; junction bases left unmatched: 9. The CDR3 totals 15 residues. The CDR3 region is CASSFENPGGTEAFF. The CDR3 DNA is TGTGCCAGCAGTTTCGAAAATCCAGGGGGCACTGAAGCTTTCTTT.

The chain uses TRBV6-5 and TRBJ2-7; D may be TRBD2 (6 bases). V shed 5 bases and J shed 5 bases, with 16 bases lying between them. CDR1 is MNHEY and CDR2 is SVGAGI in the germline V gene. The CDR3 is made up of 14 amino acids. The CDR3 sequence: CASSRVGGGDEQYF. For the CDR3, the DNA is TGTGCCAGCAGTCGGGTGGGGGGTGGCGACGAGCAGTACTTC.

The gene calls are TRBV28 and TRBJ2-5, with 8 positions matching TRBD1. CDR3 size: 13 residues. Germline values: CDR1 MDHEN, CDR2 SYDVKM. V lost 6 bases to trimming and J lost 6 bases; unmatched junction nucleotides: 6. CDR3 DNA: TGTGCCAGCAGCCGGACAGGGCCAAAGACCCAGTACTTC. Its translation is CASSRTGPKTQYF.

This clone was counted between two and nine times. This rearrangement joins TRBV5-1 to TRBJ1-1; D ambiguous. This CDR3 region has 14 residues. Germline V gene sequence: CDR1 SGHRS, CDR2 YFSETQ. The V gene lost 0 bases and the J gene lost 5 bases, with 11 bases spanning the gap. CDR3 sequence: CASSLERGRTEAFF. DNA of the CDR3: TGCGCCAGCAGCTTGGAGCGGGGAAGGACTGAAGCTTTCTTT.

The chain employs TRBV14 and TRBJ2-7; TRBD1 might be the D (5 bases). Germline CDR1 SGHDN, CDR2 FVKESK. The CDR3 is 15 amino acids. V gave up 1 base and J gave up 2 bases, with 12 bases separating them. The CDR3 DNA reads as TGTGCCAGCAGCCAAGGAACAGGTAGAGCCTACGAGCAGTACTTC. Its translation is CASSQGTGRAYEQYF. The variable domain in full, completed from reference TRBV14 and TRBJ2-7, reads EAGVTQFPSHSVIEKGQTVTLRCDPISGHDNLYWYRRVMGKEIKFLLHFVKESKQDESGMPNNRFLAERTGGTYSTLKVQPAELEDSGVYFCASSQGTGRAYEQYFGPGTRLTVT.

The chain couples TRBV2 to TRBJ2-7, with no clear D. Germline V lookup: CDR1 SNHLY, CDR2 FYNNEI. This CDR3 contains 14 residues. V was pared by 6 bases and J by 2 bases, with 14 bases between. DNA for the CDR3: TGTGCCAGCAGCTCGGACGTGATCACCTACGAGCAGTACTTC. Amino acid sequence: CASSSDVITYEQYF.

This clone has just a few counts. CDR3 residues: CASSQDLRPTEAFF. CDR3 nucleotide sequence: TGCGCCAGCAGCCAAGATTTACGCCCCACTGAAGCTTTCTTT. The chain combines TRBV4-3 with TRBJ1-1; D gene uncertain. The V gene's germline CDR1 is LGHNA and CDR2 YSLEER. The CDR3 contains 14 residues. Between the trimmed V and J ends, which lost 0 bases and 4 bases, there was a span of 9 bases.

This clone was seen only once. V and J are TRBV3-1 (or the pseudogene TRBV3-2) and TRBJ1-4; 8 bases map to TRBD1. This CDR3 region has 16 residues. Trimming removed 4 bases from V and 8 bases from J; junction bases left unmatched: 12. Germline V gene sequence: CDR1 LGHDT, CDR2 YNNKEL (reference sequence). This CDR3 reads CASSPEGRGLGEKLFF. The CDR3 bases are TGTGCCAGCAGCCCGGAGGGCAGGGGGCTAGGAGAAAAACTGTTTTTT.

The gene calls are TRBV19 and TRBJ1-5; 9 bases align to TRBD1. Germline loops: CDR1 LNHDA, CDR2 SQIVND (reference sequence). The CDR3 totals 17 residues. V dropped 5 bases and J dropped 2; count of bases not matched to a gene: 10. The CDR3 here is CASSSGTGFRGNQPQHF. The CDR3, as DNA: TGTGCCAGTAGTTCCGGGACAGGGTTTAGGGGCAATCAGCCCCAGCATTTT.

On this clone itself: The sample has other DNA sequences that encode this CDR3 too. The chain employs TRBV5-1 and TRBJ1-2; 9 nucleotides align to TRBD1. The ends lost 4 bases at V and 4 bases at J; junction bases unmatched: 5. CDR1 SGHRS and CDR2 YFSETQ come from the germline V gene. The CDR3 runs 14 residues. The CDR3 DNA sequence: TGCGCCAGCAGCCCGGACAGGGGATCCTATGGCTACACCTTC. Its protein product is CASSPDRGSYGYTF.

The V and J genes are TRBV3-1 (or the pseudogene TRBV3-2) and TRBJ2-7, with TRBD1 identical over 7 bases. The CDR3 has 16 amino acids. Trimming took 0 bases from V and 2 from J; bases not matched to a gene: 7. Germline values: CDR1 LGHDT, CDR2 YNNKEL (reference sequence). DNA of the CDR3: TGTGCCAGCAGCCAAGATCGATCAGGGGGAACCTACGAGCAGTACTTC. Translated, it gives CASSQDRSGGTYEQYF.

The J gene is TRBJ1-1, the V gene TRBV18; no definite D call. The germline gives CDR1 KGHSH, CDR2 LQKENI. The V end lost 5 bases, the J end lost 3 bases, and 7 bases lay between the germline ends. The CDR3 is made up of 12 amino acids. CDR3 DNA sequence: TGTGCCAGCTCATCAGCGGACACTGAAGCTTTCTTT. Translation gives CASSSADTEAFF.

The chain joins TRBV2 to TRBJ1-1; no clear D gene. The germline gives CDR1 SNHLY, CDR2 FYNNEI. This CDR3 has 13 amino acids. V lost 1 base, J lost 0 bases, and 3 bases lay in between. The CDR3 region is CASSEGLNTEAFF. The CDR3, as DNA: TGTGCCAGCAGTGAAGGGTTGAACACTGAAGCTTTCTTT.

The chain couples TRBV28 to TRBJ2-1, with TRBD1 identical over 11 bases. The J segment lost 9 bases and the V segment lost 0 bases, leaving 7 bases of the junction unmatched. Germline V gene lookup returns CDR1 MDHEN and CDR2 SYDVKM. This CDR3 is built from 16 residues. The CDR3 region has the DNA TGTGCCAGCAGTTTATGGGGGACAGGGGGTCTAAGTGAGCAGTTCTTC. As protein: CASSLWGTGGLSEQFF.

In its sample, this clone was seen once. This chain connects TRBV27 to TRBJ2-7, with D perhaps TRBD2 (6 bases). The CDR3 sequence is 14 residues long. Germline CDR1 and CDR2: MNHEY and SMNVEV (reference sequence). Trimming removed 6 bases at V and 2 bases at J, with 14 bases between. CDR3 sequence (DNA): TGTGCCAGCAGATCCGGGGGAATCCCCTACGAGCAGTACTTC. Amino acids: CASRSGGIPYEQYF.

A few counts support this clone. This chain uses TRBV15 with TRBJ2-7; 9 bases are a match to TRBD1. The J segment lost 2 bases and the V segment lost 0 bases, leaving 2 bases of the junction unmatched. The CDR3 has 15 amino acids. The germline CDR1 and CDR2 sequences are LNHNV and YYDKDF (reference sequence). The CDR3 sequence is CATSRDRDRAYEQYF. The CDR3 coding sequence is TGTGCCACCAGCAGAGATCGGGACAGGGCCTACGAGCAGTACTTC.

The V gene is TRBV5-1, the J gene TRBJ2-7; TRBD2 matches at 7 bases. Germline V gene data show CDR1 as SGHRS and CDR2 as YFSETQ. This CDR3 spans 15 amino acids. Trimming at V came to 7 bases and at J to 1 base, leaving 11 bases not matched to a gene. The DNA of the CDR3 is TGCGCCAGCCGAAAAGGGGAGGGGTGGTCCTACGAGCAGTACTTC. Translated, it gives CASRKGEGWSYEQYF.

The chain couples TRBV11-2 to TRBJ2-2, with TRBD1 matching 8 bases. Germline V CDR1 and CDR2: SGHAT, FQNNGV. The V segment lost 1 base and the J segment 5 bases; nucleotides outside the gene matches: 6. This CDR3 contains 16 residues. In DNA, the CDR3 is TGTGCCAGCAGCTTAGTGGACAGGGAAGGAACCGGGGAGCTGTTTTTT. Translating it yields CASSLVDREGTGELFF.

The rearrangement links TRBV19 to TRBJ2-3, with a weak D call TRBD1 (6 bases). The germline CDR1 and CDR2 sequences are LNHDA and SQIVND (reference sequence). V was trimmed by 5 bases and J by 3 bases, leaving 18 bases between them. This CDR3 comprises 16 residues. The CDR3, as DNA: TGTGCCAGTAGTTCCGAGGAAAAGGGGGAGACAGATACGCAGTATTTT. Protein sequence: CASSSEEKGETDTQYF.

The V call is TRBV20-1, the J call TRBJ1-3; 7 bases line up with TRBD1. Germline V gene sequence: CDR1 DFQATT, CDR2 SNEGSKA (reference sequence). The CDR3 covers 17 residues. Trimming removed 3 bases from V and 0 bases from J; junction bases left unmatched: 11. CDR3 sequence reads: CSASLPGQPFSGNTIYF. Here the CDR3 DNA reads TGCAGTGCTAGTCTTCCGGGACAGCCGTTCTCTGGAAACACCATATATTTT.